The entry below describes one TCR beta chain. The target of this receptor is not known. Qualities for individual bases were not recorded, and no much larger clone is one base off. The data stem from a study of OX40 agonist ivuxolimab in advanced cancers. For the wider study: Ivuxolimab was an agonistic, fully human IgG2 monoclonal antibody directed against OX40 (CD134), a costimulatory receptor. A male proportion of 70% to 90% and a mean age of approximately 60 years, ranging from 23 to 79, were recorded for the dose-escalation cohort. Of the approximately 53 patients in dose escalation, around 20 had hepatocellular carcinoma, some 15 had melanoma, 9 had renal cell carcinoma and 9 had head and neck cancer. Intravenous ivuxolimab was administered to patients every 2 weeks at six dose levels: 0.01, 0.1, 0.3, 1.5, 3 and 10 mg/kg. Patients were allowed to have had prior anti-PD-1, anti-PD-L1 or anti-CTLA-4 therapy, and approximately 40% of the dose-escalation patients had been treated with checkpoint inhibitors. The paper describes the monotherapy dose-escalation part (N ≈ 51 patients) of the phase I trial of ivuxolimab. The point of sequencing TCRbeta in the periphery was to test whether ivuxolimab changed TCR sequence diversity and drove clonal T-cell expansion. Three dose-escalation patients achieved partial responses, one with hepatocellular carcinoma and two with cutaneous melanoma. Paper-wide results and their limitations: Low levels of normalized T-cell clonal expansion were also seen in some patients who did not respond. At doses of 0.1 to 3.0 mg/kg, clonal expansion of both CD4+ and CD8+ T cells in blood was seen between baseline and week 6. Antigen specificity was not determined for the clonally expanded peripheral T cells. After ivuxolimab, CD8+ T cells had more expanded clones than CD4+ T cells on average. In partial responders in the 0.1-3.0 mg/kg groups, normalized peripheral clonal expansion was found to be among the lowest, especially among CD8+ T cells.

For sequencing of the TCRbeta CDR3 region, genomic DNA was extracted from the sorted cells. TCRbeta CDR3 regions were sequenced using the immunoSEQ Assay. As stored in TCRdb, this immuneACCESS dataset retains in-frame rearrangements with V and J assigned. A fraction of the clones does not appear; measured against another copy, unresolved V genes explain less than half of the discrepancy, and the remainder lacks a known reason. The sample yields about 110,000 clones; under 95% were counted once. The biggest ten clones account for over 0.6% of the sample. Taken from the germline V gene, the CDR1 and CDR2 loops are KGHSH and LQKENI. Inclusive of the bounding cysteine and phenylalanine, the CDR3 is 15 residues long. Only the CDR3 DNA is retained, 45 bases long and in frame from the first base. V sheds 0 bases and J sheds 8 bases, leaving 14 bases between their ends. The trial excluded patients who had a history of autoimmune disease or who were on systemic immunosuppression. Peripheral blood for TCR sequencing was collected from all dose cohorts at baseline, on cycle 4 day 1, and on cycle 7 day 1. Samples were obtained from an open-label, multicenter, first-in-human phase I dose-escalation trial of ivuxolimab. Adults with locally advanced or metastatic head and neck squamous cell, hepatocellular, melanoma or renal cell carcinoma were enrolled in the trial. Before TCR sequencing, CD4+ and CD8+ T cells were separately sorted from peripheral blood.

The material sequenced was CD4+ or CD8+ T cells sorted from blood, taken in a trial of the OX40 agonist ivuxolimab. The chain is made from TRBV18 and TRBJ2-1; the D element could tentatively be TRBD1 or TRBD2, as 5 bases agree for each. This TCR derives from an adult with an advanced solid tumor such as melanoma, head and neck, liver or kidney cancer. The CDR3 reads CASSPPRGVADEQFF. The DNA sequence is TGTGCCAGCTCACCACCTAGAGGGGTAGCTGATGAGCAGTTCTTC.